This T cell receptor beta chain stems from a study of molecular identifiers for immune sequencing clone quantification. Turning to the study itself: Four of five RNA aliquots from approximately 20,000 or 100,000 naive CD8 T cells were sequenced.

In the sort, naive CD8 T cells were defined as CD8+CD4-CCR7+CD45RA+. TCRdb recomputed calls from the PCR reads with MiXCR, one row per CDR3 protein. This table has 2,000 to 3,000 distinct CDR3 sequences, about 24% appearing once. In its sample, this clonotype was seen a few times. Its antigen is still unknown. Compared with germline, one end of the junction differs, possibly owing to a read error. General observations from the study: Investigators reportedly could detect spiked Jurkat TCR RNA from one cell among approximately 1.1 million naive cells. For effector cells, clones above 20 RNA copies held over 98% of molecules; for naive cells, under 1%.

The receptor comes from a human donor in good health. Some libraries in this study had Jurkat cell RNA spiked in. Sequenced material: naive CD8+ T cells from blood, with Jurkat cell RNA spiked in. Indicated subset: FACS-sorted CD8+CD4-CCR7+CD45RA+ naive T cells.

The CDR3 nucleotides are TGTGCCAGCAGCTTGCTCACTAGCGGGAGCGGTAGCAATGAGCTGTTCTTC. Protein sequence: CASSLLTSGSGSNELFF. The rearrangement joins TRBV5-6 to TRBJ2-1; 11 bases align to TRBD2. This CDR3 is 17 amino acids long. In germline, CDR1 is SGHDT, CDR2 YYEEEE.